The 9 T cell receptor beta chains given below trace back to one sample, sequenced in a study of T cell repertoires in cytomegalovirus infection. MiXCR, run by TCRdb on the reads, gives a single entry per CDR3 protein. Of 80,000 to 130,000 distinct CDR3 sequences listed, 20% to 30% are singletons. Sequencing used CD8+ T cells from PBMCs. These receptors came from a human donor in good health (CMV status not recorded). Some clones in this sample may be carry-over from other donors' samples.

This clonotype occurred a few times. The rearrangement uses TRBV29-1 and TRBJ2-7; 8 bases map to TRBD2. Losses at the gene ends were 1 base for V and 4 bases for J; bases not matched to a gene: 12. The length of the CDR3 is 16 residues. Germline V CDR1 and CDR2: SQVTM, ANQGSEA. The CDR3 DNA reads as TGCAGCGTTGAAGTACCCGAGGGCGGGGGGAGTTACGAGCAGTACTTC. Protein sequence: CSVEVPEGGGSYEQYF.

This clonotype was found a few times. The J gene is TRBJ2-4, the V gene TRBV28, with TRBD2 matching 10 bases. Germline CDR1 MDHEN, CDR2 SYDVKM. Trimming at V came to 3 bases and at J to 0 bases, leaving 17 bases not matched to a gene. This CDR3 comprises 21 residues. In nucleotides, the CDR3 is TGTGCCAGCAGTTTGTCCGCCAGCGGGGGGGCCGTTATCTTAGCCAAAAACATTCAGTACTTC. Residues: CASSLSASGGAVILAKNIQYF.

This clonotype was seen repeatedly, ten times or more. The chain is built from TRBV4-3 and TRBJ2-7; TRBD2 might be the D (5 bases). The CDR3 runs to 15 residues. The V end lost 0 bases, the J end lost 3 bases, and 12 bases lay between the germline ends. Looked up from germline, CDR1 is LGHNA and CDR2 is YSLEER. CDR3 coding DNA: TGCGCCAGCAGCCAAGAAGGGAGACAACTCTACGAGCAGTACTTC. Residues: CASSQEGRQLYEQYF.

Many counts were recorded for this clonotype. The chain has TRBV7-8 and TRBJ2-7; D not resolved. V lost 2 bases and J 7 bases, leaving 12 bases between the germline ends. CDR1 is SGHVS and CDR2 is FQNEAQ in the germline V gene. The CDR3 loop spans 13 amino acids. CDR3: CASSLSYGAEQYF. CDR3 DNA: TGTGCCAGCAGCTTATCTTACGGAGCAGAGCAGTACTTC.

This clonotype occurred a few times. This chain joins TRBV28 and TRBJ2-2; a possible D gene is TRBD1 (7 bases). The germline V and J ends were trimmed by 2 bases and 6 bases, with 13 bases remaining between them. The CDR3 covers 15 residues. Germline lookup yields CDR1 MDHEN and CDR2 SYDVKM. CDR3 DNA: TGTGCCAGCAGTTTACTGGAGGGGGCGGCCGGGGAGCTGTTTTTT. The encoded protein is CASSLLEGAAGELFF.

There are a few counts of this clonotype. This rearrangement joins TRBV18 to TRBJ1-1; TRBD1 might be the D (5 bases). CDR3 length equals 15 residues. The V gene lost 1 base and the J gene lost 2 bases, with 11 bases spanning the gap. The germline gives CDR1 KGHSH, CDR2 LQKENI. This CDR3 is CASSPQRGDNTEAFF. CDR3 sequence (DNA): TGTGCCAGCTCACCACAGAGGGGTGATAACACTGAAGCTTTCTTT.

The chain recombines TRBV7-4 with TRBJ1-2; D possibly corresponds to TRBD1 (5 bases). Trimming left V 5 bases short and J 4 bases short, with 11 bases between. Germline CDR1 is SGHVT and CDR2 is SQSDAQ. The CDR3 length is 13 residues. CDR3 nucleotides: TGTGCCAGCAGCCTGACAGTCATCTATGGCTACACCTTC. It specifies CASSLTVIYGYTF.

This clonotype was detected many times. The chain joins TRBV7-2 to TRBJ2-7, with a weak D call TRBD1 (6 bases). Looked up from germline, CDR1 is SGHTA and CDR2 is FQGNSA. This CDR3 is built from 14 residues. V lost 4 bases and J 3 bases, leaving 13 bases between the germline ends. CDR3 sequence reads: CASSYSTGNYEQYF. Written as DNA, the CDR3 is TGTGCCAGCAGCTACTCGACAGGTAACTACGAGCAGTACTTC.

The chain has TRBV4-1 and TRBJ1-3; no firm D call. CDR1 and CDR2 from the germline V gene are MGHRA and YSYEKL. The V gene lost 9 bases and the J gene lost 0 bases, with 15 bases spanning the gap. The CDR3 has 15 residues. The CDR3 loop reads CASAESSFSGNTIYF. The CDR3 DNA follows: TGCGCCAGTGCGGAAAGTTCCTTCTCTGGAAACACCATATATTTT.